This is a list of T cell receptor beta chains from one sample in a study of T cells after yellow fever vaccination. TCRdb re-derived calls from the 5' RACE reads in MiXCR, one entry per CDR3 protein. The sample has around 330,000 distinct CDR3 sequences, approximately 3.8% seen once; the top ten hold around 20%. Sample: PBMCs, taken on the day of the yellow fever booster vaccination. The origin of the receptors is a man younger than 35 who received the YFV17D yellow fever vaccine. Each CDR3 is given without its conserved first and last residue. The order of the fields is clone size, J gene, V gene, CDR3 protein. Not every row has a clone size; where given, it reads once, few, many or a size class.

NA,TRBJ1-3,TRBV19,ASSSYGSSGNTIY
NA,TRBJ2-2,TRBV10-3,AISPTENTGELF
NA,TRBJ2-7,TRBV7-2,ASSLVPGTAYEQY
few,TRBJ2-1,TRBV4-1,ASSPTITSGGGNEQF
NA,TRBJ1-5,TRBV27,ASSLIGGGPGSQPQH
few,TRBJ2-3,TRBV7-7,ASSPDSCPHFSTDTQY
NA,TRBJ2-2,TRBV9,ASSVDRQGPGELF
NA,TRBJ1-6,TRBV5-6,ASSVGVNSPLH
many,TRBJ1-1,TRBV7-6,ASSLAPWDSFTEAF
NA,TRBJ1-4,TRBV5-1,ASSDGGFNEKLF
few,TRBJ1-1,TRBV18,ASSLTQGTEAF
many,TRBJ2-3,TRBV20-1,SARDPRQADTQY
NA,TRBJ1-5,TRBV5-1,ASSWGQNSNQPQH
many,TRBJ2-1,TRBV20-1,SAREFRYSYNEQF
few,TRBJ2-3,TRBV7-9,ASSWTSGGRTDTQY
NA,TRBJ2-3,TRBV5-4,ASSSATGVDTQY